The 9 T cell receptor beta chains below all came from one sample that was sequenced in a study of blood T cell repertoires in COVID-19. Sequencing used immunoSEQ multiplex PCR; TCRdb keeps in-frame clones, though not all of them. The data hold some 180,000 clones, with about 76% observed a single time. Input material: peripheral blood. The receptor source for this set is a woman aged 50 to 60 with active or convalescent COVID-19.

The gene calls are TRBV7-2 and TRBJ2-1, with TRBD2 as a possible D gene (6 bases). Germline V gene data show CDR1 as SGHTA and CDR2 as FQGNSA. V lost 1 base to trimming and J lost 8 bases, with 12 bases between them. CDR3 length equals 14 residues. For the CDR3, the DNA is TGTGCCAGCAGCTTAGGGGTCGGGAGAGATGAGCAGTTCTTC. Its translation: CASSLGVGRDEQFF.

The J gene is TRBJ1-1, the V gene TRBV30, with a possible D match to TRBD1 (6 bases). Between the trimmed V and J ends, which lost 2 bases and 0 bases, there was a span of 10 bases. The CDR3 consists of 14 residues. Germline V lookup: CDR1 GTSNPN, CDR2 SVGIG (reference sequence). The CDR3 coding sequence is TGTGCCTGGAGTCCCGACAGGATGAACACTGAAGCTTTCTTT. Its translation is CAWSPDRMNTEAFF. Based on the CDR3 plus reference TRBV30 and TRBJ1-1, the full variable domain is SQTIHQWPATLVQPVGSPLSLECTVEGTSNPNLYWYRQAAGRGLQLLFYSVGIGQISSEVPQNLSASRPQDRQFILSSKKLLLSDSGFYLCAWSPDRMNTEAFFGQGTRLTVV.

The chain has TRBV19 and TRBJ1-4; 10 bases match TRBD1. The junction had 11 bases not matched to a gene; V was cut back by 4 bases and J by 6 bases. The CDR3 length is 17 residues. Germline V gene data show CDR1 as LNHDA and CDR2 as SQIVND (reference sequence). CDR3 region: CASSTHPAGTGDEKLFF. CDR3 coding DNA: TGTGCCAGTAGTACCCACCCGGCCGGGACAGGGGATGAAAAACTGTTTTTT.

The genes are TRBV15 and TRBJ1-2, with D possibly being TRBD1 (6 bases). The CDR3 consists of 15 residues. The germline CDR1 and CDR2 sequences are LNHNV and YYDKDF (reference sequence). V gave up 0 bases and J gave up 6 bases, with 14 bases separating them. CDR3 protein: CATSRDRAAGDGYTF. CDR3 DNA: TGTGCCACCAGCAGAGATCGGGCGGCAGGGGATGGCTACACCTTC.

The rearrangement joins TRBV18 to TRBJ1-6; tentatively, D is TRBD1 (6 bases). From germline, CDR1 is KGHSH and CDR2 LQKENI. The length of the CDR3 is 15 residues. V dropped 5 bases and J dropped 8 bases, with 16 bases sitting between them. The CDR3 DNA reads TGTGCCAGCTCAGACCTGGGGCAGGGGTATTCACCCCTCCACTTT. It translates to CASSDLGQGYSPLHF.

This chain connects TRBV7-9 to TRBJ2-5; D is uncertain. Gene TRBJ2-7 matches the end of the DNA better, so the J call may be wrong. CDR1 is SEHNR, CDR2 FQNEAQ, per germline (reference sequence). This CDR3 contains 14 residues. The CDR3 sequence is CASSLALPPYEQYF. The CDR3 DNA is TGTGCCAGCAGCTTAGCTCTGCCGCCCTACGAGCAGTACTTC.

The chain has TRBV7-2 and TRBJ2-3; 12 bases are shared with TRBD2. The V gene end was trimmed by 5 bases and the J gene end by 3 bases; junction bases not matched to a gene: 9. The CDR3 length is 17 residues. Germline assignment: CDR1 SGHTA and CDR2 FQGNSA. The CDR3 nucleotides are TGTGCCAGCAGCCCCCTTCTAGCGGGAGGGTCTACAGATACGCAGTATTTT. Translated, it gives CASSPLLAGGSTDTQYF.

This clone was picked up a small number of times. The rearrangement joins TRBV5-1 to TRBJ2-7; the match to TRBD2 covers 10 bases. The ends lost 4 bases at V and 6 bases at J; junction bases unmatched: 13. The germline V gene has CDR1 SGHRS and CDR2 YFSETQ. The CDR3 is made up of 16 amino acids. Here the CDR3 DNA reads TGCGCCAGCAGCCGGGGCCTAGCGGGGGTCGGAGCCGAGCAGTACTTC. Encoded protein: CASSRGLAGVGAEQYF.

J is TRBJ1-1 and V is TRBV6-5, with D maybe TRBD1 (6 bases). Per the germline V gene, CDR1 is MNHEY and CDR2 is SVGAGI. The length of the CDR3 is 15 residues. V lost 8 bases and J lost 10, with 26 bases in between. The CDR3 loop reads CASRSDSWAGYGAFF. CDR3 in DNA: TGTGCCAGCCGTTCGGACAGCTGGGCGGGTTACGGAGCTTTCTTT.